A single sample gave rise to the 28 T cell receptor beta chains below, sequenced in a study of cytomegalovirus exposure and HLA in healthy donors. The PCR had 60 Vbeta and 13 Jbeta primers. The data were produced by immunoSEQ multiplex PCR, yet TCRdb's version contains in-frame clones alone and is incomplete. The sample has 150,000 or so clones, approximately 74% seen once. The sample comprised PBMCs. The source is a man aged 25 to 40 in good health and CMV-seronegative.

This chain joins TRBV5-1 and TRBJ2-1, with TRBD1 matching 8 bases. The V and J ends lost 0 bases and 0 bases, in that order; junction bases with no gene match: 5. CDR1 SGHRS and CDR2 YFSETQ come from the germline V gene. CDR3 length equals 17 residues. The DNA for the CDR3 is TGCGCCAGCAGCTTGGGGGGGGACAGGAGCTCCTACAATGAGCAGTTCTTC. It specifies CASSLGGDRSSYNEQFF.

This clone was detected only a few times. The chain is built from TRBV9 and TRBJ2-7; TRBD2 is a possible D gene (6 bases). The CDR3 extends over 15 amino acids. Germline CDR1 is SGDLS and CDR2 is YYNGEE. The V gene lost 0 bases and the J gene lost 4 bases, with 14 bases spanning the gap. The CDR3 reads CASSVDWGGGYEQYF. The CDR3 DNA reads as TGTGCCAGCAGCGTAGATTGGGGAGGCGGGTACGAGCAGTACTTC.

V usage is TRBV28 and J usage is TRBJ2-2, with D possibly TRBD1 on 5 matching bases. V was pared by 3 bases and J by 4 bases, with 6 bases between. The germline gives CDR1 MDHEN, CDR2 SYDVKM. CDR3 size: 13 residues. This chain's CDR3 is CASSFRVTGELFF. CDR3 nucleotides: TGTGCCAGCAGTTTCAGGGTCACCGGGGAGCTGTTTTTT.

A single count supports this clone. The rearrangement links TRBV5-1 to TRBJ2-5; 10 bases line up with TRBD2. Germline V CDR1 and CDR2: SGHRS, YFSETQ. This CDR3 region has 15 residues. Trimming at V came to 4 bases and at J to 3 bases, leaving 6 bases not matched to a gene. The CDR3 loop is CASSKASGGEETQYF. The CDR3 coding sequence is TGCGCCAGCAGCAAGGCTAGCGGGGGCGAAGAGACCCAGTACTTC.

The V and J genes are TRBV11-2 and TRBJ2-3, with D perhaps TRBD2 (6 bases). The CDR3 consists of 16 residues. Germline V gene data show CDR1 as SGHAT and CDR2 as FQNNGV. Trimming took off 5 bases at V and 2 bases at J, with 17 bases between the two ends. In nucleotides, the CDR3 is TGTGCCAGCAGCCCACTGAATAGCGGATACACAGATACGCAGTATTTT. This encodes CASSPLNSGYTDTQYF.

This chain links TRBV9 with TRBJ1-1; weak D call: TRBD1 (5 bases). The V gene lost 0 bases and the J gene lost 11 bases, with 11 bases spanning the gap. The CDR3 sequence is 12 residues long. The germline CDR1 and CDR2 sequences are SGDLS and YYNGEE. In DNA form, the CDR3 reads TGTGCCAGCAGCGTAGGAGGGGAGGGGGCTTTCTTT. It is translated as CASSVGGEGAFF.

The chain is built from TRBV14 and TRBJ2-7; the match to TRBD1 covers 10 bases. V lost 7 bases to trimming and J lost 6 bases; unmatched junction nucleotides: 6. This CDR3 contains 13 residues. Germline V gives CDR1 SGHDN, CDR2 FVKESK. The CDR3, as DNA: TGTGCCAGCAACAGACAGGGGGCGTTCGAGCAGTACTTC. As protein: CASNRQGAFEQYF. The complete variable domain, with remaining parts taken from reference TRBV14 and TRBJ2-7, reads EAGVTQFPSHSVIEKGQTVTLRCDPISGHDNLYWYRRVMGKEIKFLLHFVKESKQDESGMPNNRFLAERTGGTYSTLKVQPAELEDSGVYFCASNRQGAFEQYFGPGTRLTVT.

CDR3 nucleotides: TGTGCCAGCAGCCTAGACAGGGTGTATGGCTACACCTTC. It translates to CASSLDRVYGYTF. This chain connects TRBV28 to TRBJ1-2; 7 bases match TRBD1. CDR3 length equals 13 residues. With V trimmed by 6 bases and J by 5 bases, 6 bases remained unmatched. CDR1 and CDR2 from the germline V gene are MDHEN and SYDVKM.

The V gene is TRBV19, the J gene TRBJ2-6, with no clear D. Looked up from germline, CDR1 is LNHDA and CDR2 is SQIVND (reference sequence). The CDR3 runs 15 residues. V was shortened by 7 bases and J by 0 bases, with 10 bases between the two germline ends. The CDR3 sequence: CASTRQHSGANVLTF. Here the CDR3 DNA reads TGTGCCAGTACCAGACAACACTCTGGGGCCAACGTCCTGACTTTC.

The rearrangement links TRBV11-2 to TRBJ1-4, with a weak D call TRBD1 (5 bases). In germline, CDR1 is SGHAT, CDR2 FQNNGV. Deletions cut 5 bases from V and 7 bases from J, with 14 bases between. CDR3 length: 14 residues. The CDR3 sequence is CASSHHQGSEKLFF. For the CDR3, the DNA is TGTGCCAGCAGCCACCACCAGGGAAGTGAAAAACTGTTTTTT.

The V call is TRBV10-3, the J call TRBJ1-6; D is possibly TRBD1 (5 bases). In germline, CDR1 is ENHRY, CDR2 SYGVKD. CDR3 length: 12 amino acids. Between the trimmed V and J ends, which lost 10 bases and 15 bases, there was a span of 19 bases. The CDR3 reads CATRDSAQGLHF. In nucleotides, the CDR3 is TGTGCCACGCGGGACTCCGCTCAGGGCCTCCACTTT.

The chain combines TRBV5-6 with TRBJ2-1; no clear D. The CDR3 contains 11 residues. V lost 2 bases and J lost 7, with 4 bases in between. Germline V lookup: CDR1 SGHDT, CDR2 YYEEEE. In DNA form, the CDR3 reads TGTGCCAGCAGCTTCGGTAATGAGCAGTTCTTC. Translating gives CASSFGNEQFF. Full variable domain (rest looked up from reference TRBV5-6 and TRBJ2-1): DAGVTQSPTHLIKTRGQQVTLRCSPKSGHDTVSWYQQALGQGPQFIFQYYEEEERQRGNFPDRFSGHQFPNYSSELNVNALLLGDSALYLCASSFGNEQFFGPGTRLTVL.

This chain links TRBV9 with TRBJ1-3; TRBD1 might be the D (6 bases). The CDR3 totals 15 residues. From germline, CDR1 is SGDLS and CDR2 YYNGEE. The V gene lost 0 bases and the J gene lost 3 bases, with 10 bases spanning the gap. CDR3 nucleotide sequence: TGTGCCAGCAGCGTAGGAGGGGGAAATGGAAACACCATATATTTT. Protein product: CASSVGGGNGNTIYF.

CDR3 nucleotide sequence: TGTGCCATCAGCACCCGGGGGACAGATACGCAGTATTTT. It specifies CAISTRGTDTQYF. J is TRBJ2-3 and V is TRBV10-3; the D gene is possibly TRBD2 (6 bases). The CDR3 is 13 residues long. Trimming removed 6 bases from V and 3 bases from J, with 10 bases in between. The V gene's germline CDR1 is ENHRY and CDR2 SYGVKD.

The rearrangement links TRBV27 to TRBJ2-7, with a possible D match to TRBD1 (6 bases). Per germline, CDR1 MNHEY and CDR2 SMNVEV (reference sequence). The V gene lost 0 bases and the J gene lost 7 bases, with 28 bases spanning the gap. This CDR3 contains 19 residues. The CDR3 region has the DNA TGTGCCAGCAGTTTATCCCTGGGCAGGGGTGGGTCGTTCCTAGGGGAGCAGTACTTC. The encoded protein is CASSLSLGRGGSFLGEQYF.

The chain couples TRBV9 to TRBJ2-5; 11 positions match TRBD2. The V gene end was trimmed by 4 bases and the J gene end by 5 bases; junction bases not matched to a gene: 7. The CDR3 spans 15 residues. Germline CDR1 and CDR2: SGDLS and YYNGEE. The chain's CDR3 is CASSSSGGTGETQYF. CDR3 in DNA: TGTGCCAGCAGCTCTAGCGGGGGGACGGGGGAGACCCAGTACTTC.

The chain links TRBV25-1 to TRBJ1-5; 7 nucleotides agree with TRBD1. The germline V gene has CDR1 MGHDK and CDR2 SYGVNS. CDR3 length equals 15 residues. J was trimmed by 5 bases and V by 2 bases; bases with no gene match: 6. The CDR3 sequence is CASSEVGGGDQPQHF. In DNA form, the CDR3 reads TGTGCCAGCAGTGAAGTCGGAGGGGGCGATCAGCCCCAGCATTTT.

This sequence joins TRBV5-1 and TRBJ1-4; no clear D. Germline V gene data show CDR1 as SGHRS and CDR2 as YFSETQ. The CDR3 totals 16 residues. The ends were cut back, 0 bases at V and 4 bases at J, with 13 bases in the middle. The CDR3 coding sequence is TGCGCCAGCAGCTTGGGTCCGGAGTCCCTTAATGAAAAACTGTTTTTT. Translation: CASSLGPESLNEKLFF.

The rearrangement uses TRBV6-6 and TRBJ2-3; weak D call: TRBD2 (6 bases). V was cut by 5 bases and J by 7 bases, with 13 bases left in between. The germline V gene has CDR1 MNHNY and CDR2 SVGAGI (reference sequence). The CDR3 runs to 13 residues. The CDR3 sequence is CASSGDSGNTQYF. The CDR3, as DNA: TGTGCCAGCAGTGGGGACTCAGGGAATACGCAGTATTTT.

This chain links TRBV6-1 with TRBJ2-5, with a weak D call TRBD1 (6 bases). The germline V and J ends were trimmed by 1 base and 4 bases, with 7 bases remaining between them. Looked up from germline, CDR1 is MNHNS and CDR2 is SASEGT. The CDR3 has 13 residues. The CDR3 is CASSEGGRETQYF. The CDR3 bases are TGTGCCAGCAGTGAAGGGGGGCGAGAGACCCAGTACTTC.

This chain connects TRBV4-3 to TRBJ2-7, with 8 bases identical to TRBD1. The CDR3 has 14 amino acids. The V gene end was trimmed by 4 bases and the J gene end by 1 base; junction bases not matched to a gene: 3. Germline V CDR1 and CDR2: LGHNA, YSLEER. CDR3 DNA sequence: TGCGCCAGCAGCCCCGGACAGGGTTCCTACGAGCAGTACTTC. This codes for CASSPGQGSYEQYF.

The rearrangement uses TRBV7-2 and TRBJ2-3, with D perhaps TRBD1 (6 bases). V lost 6 bases, J lost 3 bases, and 10 bases lay in between. Germline V gene lookup returns CDR1 SGHTA and CDR2 FQGNSA. This CDR3 contains 13 residues. DNA for the CDR3: TGTGCCAGCAGGCCTGGACAGACAGATACGCAGTATTTT. Its protein is CASRPGQTDTQYF.

The chain joins TRBV19 to TRBJ1-6; 9 bases match TRBD1. The CDR3 contains 15 residues. Germline V gene lookup returns CDR1 LNHDA and CDR2 SQIVND (reference sequence). The V segment lost 1 base and the J segment 7 bases; nucleotides outside the gene matches: 2. Here the CDR3 DNA reads TGTGCCAGTAGTATAGCAGGACAGGGGAATTCACCCCTCCACTTT. It encodes CASSIAGQGNSPLHF.

This rearrangement joins TRBV6-1 to TRBJ1-1; 7 nucleotides align to TRBD1. The CDR3 has 14 amino acids. V shed 7 bases and J 0 bases; nucleotides not matched to a gene: 5. Germline V gives CDR1 MNHNS, CDR2 SASEGT. Here the CDR3 DNA reads TGTGCCAGCACCGCGACAGGGATGAACACTGAAGCTTTCTTT. This translates into CASTATGMNTEAFF.

This chain connects TRBV6-1 to TRBJ1-6; 9 nucleotides agree with TRBD1. CDR1 MNHNS and CDR2 SASEGT come from the germline V gene. After removal of 7 bases from V and 7 bases from J, the junction contained 8 bases not matched to a gene. The CDR3 has 15 amino acids. CDR3 DNA sequence: TGTGCCAGCACTATCCGGGACAGGGAGAATTCACCCCTCCACTTT. It yields the protein CASTIRDRENSPLHF.

This clone was recorded a few times. The genes are TRBV7-8 and TRBJ2-1; 7 positions match TRBD1. The V and J ends lost 1 base and 7 bases, in that order; junction bases with no gene match: 13. The CDR3 runs 17 residues. Germline CDR1 SGHVS, CDR2 FQNEAQ. DNA of the CDR3: TGTGCCAGCAGCTTAGTCCGGACAGGCTACTATGGGAATGAGCAGTTCTTC. It encodes CASSLVRTGYYGNEQFF.

Concerning this clone: Additional DNA sequences in this sample encode the identical CDR3. The chain joins TRBV2 to TRBJ2-5; TRBD1 aligns across 11 bases. Germline CDR1 reads SNHLY; CDR2 reads FYNNEI. After removal of 8 bases from V and 1 base from J, the junction contained 0 bases not matched to a gene. The CDR3 has 13 residues. CDR3 sequence (DNA): TGTGCCAGCGGGACAGGGGGCCAAGAGACCCAGTACTTC. This translates into CASGTGGQETQYF.

The V gene is TRBV30, the J gene TRBJ2-1; TRBD2 aligns across 7 bases. CDR3 length equals 14 residues. With 6 bases clipped from V and 3 bases from J, the junction kept 8 bases outside the gene matches. The germline V gene encodes CDR1 GTSNPN and CDR2 SVGIG (reference sequence). The CDR3 DNA is TGTGCCTGCCCTTTGGGGGGGTACTACAATGAGCAGTTCTTC. Translation: CACPLGGYYNEQFF.